This TCR beta chain was observed in a study of human T cells and chemical hapten exposure. Trimming stripped 2 bases from V and 8 bases from J, with 9 bases between. CDR1 is MGHRA, CDR2 YSYEKL, per germline. CDR3 length: 12 amino acids. TCRdb called the RACE reads again in MiXCR, with one record for every CDR3 protein. The sample has roughly 30,000 distinct CDR3 sequences; over 8.5% are singletons. The time point was: patch test 2, 6 weeks after DPC sensitization. Described treatment: therapeutic diphenylcyclopropenone sensitization with weekly scalp DPC. The sample consisted of whole blood, taken in connection with sensitization to the hapten diphenylcyclopropenone (DPC). The clonotype was recovered from a man aged 25 to 40 with alopecia areata. Some clones in this sample may be carry-over from other donors' samples. J is TRBJ1-1 and V is TRBV4-1; possible D gene TRBD1, 5 bases. The CDR3 loop reads CASSQPGPEAFF. CDR3 sequence (DNA): TGCGCCAGCAGCCAACCGGGACCCGAAGCTTTCTTT.